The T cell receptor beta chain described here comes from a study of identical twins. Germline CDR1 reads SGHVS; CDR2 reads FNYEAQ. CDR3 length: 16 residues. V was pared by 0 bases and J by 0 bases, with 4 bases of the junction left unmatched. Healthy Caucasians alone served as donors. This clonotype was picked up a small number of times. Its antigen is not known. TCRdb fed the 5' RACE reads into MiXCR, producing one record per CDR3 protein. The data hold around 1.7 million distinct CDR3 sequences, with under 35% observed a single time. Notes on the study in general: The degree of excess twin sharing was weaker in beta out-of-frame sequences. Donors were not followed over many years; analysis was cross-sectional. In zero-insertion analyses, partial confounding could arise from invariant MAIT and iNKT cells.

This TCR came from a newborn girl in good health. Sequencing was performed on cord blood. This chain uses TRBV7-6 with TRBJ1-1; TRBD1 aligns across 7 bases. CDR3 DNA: TGTGCCAGCAGCTTAGCGACAGGGACCTTGAACACTGAAGCTTTCTTT. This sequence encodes CASSLATGTLNTEAFF.